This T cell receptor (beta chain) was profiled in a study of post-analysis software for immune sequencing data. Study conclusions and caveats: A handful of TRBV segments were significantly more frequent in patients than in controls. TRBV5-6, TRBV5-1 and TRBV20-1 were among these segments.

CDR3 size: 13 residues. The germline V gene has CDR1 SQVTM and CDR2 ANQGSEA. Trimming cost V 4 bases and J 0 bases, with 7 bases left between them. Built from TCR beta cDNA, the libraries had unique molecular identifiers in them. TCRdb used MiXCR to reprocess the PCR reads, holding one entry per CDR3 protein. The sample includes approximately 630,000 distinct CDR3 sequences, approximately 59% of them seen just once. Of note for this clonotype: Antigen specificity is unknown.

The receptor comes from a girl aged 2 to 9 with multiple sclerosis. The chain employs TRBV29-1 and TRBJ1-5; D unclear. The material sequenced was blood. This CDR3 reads CSVAADSNQPQHF. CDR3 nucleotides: TGCAGCGTTGCGGCGGATAGCAATCAGCCCCAGCATTTT.